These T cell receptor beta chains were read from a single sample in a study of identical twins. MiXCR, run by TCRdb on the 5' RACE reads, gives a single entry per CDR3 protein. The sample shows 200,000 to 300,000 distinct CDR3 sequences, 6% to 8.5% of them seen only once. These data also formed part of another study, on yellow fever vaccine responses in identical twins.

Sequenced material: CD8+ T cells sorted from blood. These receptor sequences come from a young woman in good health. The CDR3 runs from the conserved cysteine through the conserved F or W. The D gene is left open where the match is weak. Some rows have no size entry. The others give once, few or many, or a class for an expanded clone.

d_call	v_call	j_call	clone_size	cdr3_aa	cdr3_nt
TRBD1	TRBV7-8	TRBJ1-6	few	CASRDRDSYSPLHF	TGTGCCAGCAGAGACAGGGATTCTTATTCACCCCTCCACTTT
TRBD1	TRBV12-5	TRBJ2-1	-	CASGLRGQGEYNEQFF	TGTGCTAGTGGTTTGAGGGGGCAGGGAGAATACAATGAGCAGTTCTTC
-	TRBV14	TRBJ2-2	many	CASSPAHPGELFF	TGTGCCAGCAGCCCAGCCCATCCCGGGGAGCTGTTTTTT
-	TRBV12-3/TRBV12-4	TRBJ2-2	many	CASRWGNPTGELFF	TGTGCCAGCAGATGGGGCAATCCCACCGGGGAGCTGTTTTTT
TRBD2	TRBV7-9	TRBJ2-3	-	CASSCTSGISDTQYF	TGTGCCAGCAGCTGCACTAGCGGGATATCAGATACGCAGTATTTT
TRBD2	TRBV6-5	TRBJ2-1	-	CASSYSGLAGISGEQFF	TGTGCCAGCAGTTATTCCGGGCTAGCGGGAATAAGTGGTGAGCAGTTCTTC
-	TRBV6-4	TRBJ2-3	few	CASSDERSTDTQYF	TGTGCCAGCAGTGACGAGCGAAGCACAGATACGCAGTATTTT
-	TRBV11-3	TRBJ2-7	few	CASSSRRDTSSYEQYF	TGTGCCAGCAGCTCCCGCCGGGACACCAGCTCCTACGAGCAGTACTTC
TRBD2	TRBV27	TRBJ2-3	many	CASSLLAGGSTDTQYF	TGTGCCAGCAGTTTATTAGCGGGAGGGAGCACAGATACGCAGTATTTT
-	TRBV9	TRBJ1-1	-	CASSPSVDGTEAFF	TGTGCCAGCAGCCCCTCGGTTGATGGCACTGAAGCTTTCTTT
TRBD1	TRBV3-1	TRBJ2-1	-	CASSQARGGTGTNEQFF	TGTGCCAGCAGCCAAGCAAGGGGTGGGACAGGTACAAATGAGCAGTTCTTC
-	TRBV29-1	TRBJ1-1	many	CSAEGEDGWAFF	TGCAGCGCCGAAGGTGAGGATGGTTGGGCTTTCTTT
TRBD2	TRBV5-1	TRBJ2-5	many	CASSFSGAEETQYF	TGCGCCAGCAGCTTCAGCGGGGCAGAAGAGACCCAGTACTTC
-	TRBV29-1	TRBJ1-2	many	CSVERTENYGYTF	TGCAGCGTTGAAAGGACAGAGAACTATGGCTACACCTTC
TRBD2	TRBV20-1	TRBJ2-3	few	CSARETSGTDTQYF	TGCAGTGCTAGAGAAACTAGCGGAACAGATACGCAGTATTTT
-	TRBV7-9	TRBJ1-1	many	CASSPVTGMNTEAFF	TGTGCCAGCAGCCCGGTAACGGGAATGAACACTGAAGCTTTCTTT
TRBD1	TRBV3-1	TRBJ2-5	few	CASSQGGGVGETQYF	TGTGCCAGCAGCCAAGGAGGGGGCGTGGGAGAGACCCAGTACTTC
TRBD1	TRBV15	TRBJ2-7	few	CATSPSTGTYEQYF	TGTGCCACCAGCCCTTCGACAGGGACCTACGAGCAGTACTTC
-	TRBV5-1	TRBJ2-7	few	CASSLKGTGSGEQYF	TGCGCCAGCAGCCTGAAAGGGACTGGCTCCGGTGAGCAGTACTTC
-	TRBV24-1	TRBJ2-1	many	CATSDSAFSYNEQFF	TGTGCCACCAGTGATTCAGCCTTCTCCTACAATGAGCAGTTCTTC
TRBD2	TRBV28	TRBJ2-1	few	CASSFLAGGLDEQFF	TGTGCCAGCAGTTTTTTGGCGGGAGGGCTTGATGAGCAGTTCTTC
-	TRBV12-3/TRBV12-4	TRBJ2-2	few	CASRRGATGELFF	TGTGCCAGCAGGAGGGGCGCCACCGGGGAGCTGTTTTTT
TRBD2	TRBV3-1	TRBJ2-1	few	CASSNIAGEGDNEQFF	TGTGCCAGCAGCAACATAGCGGGAGAAGGCGACAATGAGCAGTTCTTC
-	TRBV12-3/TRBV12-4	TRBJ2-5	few	CASSRLVAETQYF	TGTGCCAGCAGTAGACTAGTTGCGGAGACCCAGTACTTC
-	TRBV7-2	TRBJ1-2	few	CADPPDGGINGYTF	TGTGCCGACCCCCCGGACGGAGGGATTAATGGCTACACCTTC
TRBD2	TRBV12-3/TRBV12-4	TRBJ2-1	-	CASSPSGLDSYNEQFF	TGTGCCAGCAGTCCTAGCGGGCTAGACTCCTACAATGAGCAGTTCTTC
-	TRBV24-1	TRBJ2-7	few	CATSARLGNEQYF	TGTGCCACCAGTGCCAGGCTAGGCAACGAGCAGTACTTC
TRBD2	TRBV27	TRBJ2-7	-	CASGLAYEQYF	TGTGCCAGCGGACTAGCCTACGAGCAGTACTTC
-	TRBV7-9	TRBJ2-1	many	CASSLALGPTYNEQFF	TGTGCCAGCAGCTTAGCGCTAGGACCTACCTACAATGAGCAGTTCTTC
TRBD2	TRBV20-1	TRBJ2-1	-	CSARRPTSGDYNEQFF	TGCAGTGCCCGACGCCCGACTAGCGGGGATTACAATGAGCAGTTCTTC
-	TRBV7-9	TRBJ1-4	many	CASSPSPNEKLFF	TGTGCCAGCAGCCCCAGCCCTAATGAAAAACTGTTTTTT
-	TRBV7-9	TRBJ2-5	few	CASSLTWNREETQYF	TGTGCCAGCAGCTTAACGTGGAACCGGGAGGAGACCCAGTACTTC
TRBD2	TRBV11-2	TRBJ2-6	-	CASSWELAGGSGANVLTF	TGTGCCAGCAGCTGGGAACTAGCGGGGGGCTCTGGGGCCAACGTCCTGACTTTC
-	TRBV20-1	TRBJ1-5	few	CSARDFRTASNQPQHF	TGCAGTGCTAGAGATTTCCGGACAGCGAGCAATCAGCCCCAGCATTTT
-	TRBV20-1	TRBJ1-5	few	CSARQLLRGEPQHF	TGCAGTGCACGACAGCTTCTACGGGGGGAGCCCCAGCATTTT
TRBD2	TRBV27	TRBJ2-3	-	CASSPWAGRGGTDTQYF	TGTGCCAGCAGCCCCTGGGCGGGGAGGGGTGGCACAGATACGCAGTATTTT
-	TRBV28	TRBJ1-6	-	CASSWDFMTSPLHF	TGTGCCAGCAGTTGGGACTTTATGACTTCACCCCTCCACTTT
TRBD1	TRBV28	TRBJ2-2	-	CASSPLTGKTANTGELFF	TGTGCCAGCAGCCCCCTGACAGGGAAGACCGCGAACACCGGGGAGCTGTTTTTT
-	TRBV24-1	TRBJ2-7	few	CASQEVWGEQYF	TGTGCCTCTCAAGAGGTTTGGGGCGAGCAGTACTTC
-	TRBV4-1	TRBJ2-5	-	CASSQVVGETQYF	TGCGCCAGCAGCCAAGTGGTCGGGGAGACCCAGTACTTC
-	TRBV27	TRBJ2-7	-	CASSLYSGDLREQYF	TGTGCCAGCAGTTTATATTCAGGGGATTTGAGAGAGCAGTACTTC
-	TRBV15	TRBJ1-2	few	CATSVGGSDPWYGYTF	TGTGCCACCAGCGTGGGCGGAAGTGATCCATGGTATGGCTACACCTTC
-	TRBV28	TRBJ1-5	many	CATPWGQPQHF	TGTGCCACCCCCTGGGGCCAGCCCCAGCATTTT
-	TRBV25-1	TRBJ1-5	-	CASSERSSGVDVQPQHF	TGTGCCAGCAGTGAACGTTCAAGCGGGGTCGACGTCCAGCCCCAGCATTTT
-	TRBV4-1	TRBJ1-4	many	CASSQDWGLNEKLFF	TGCGCCAGCAGCCAAGATTGGGGGCTTAATGAAAAACTGTTTTTT
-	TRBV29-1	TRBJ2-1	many	CSVPNAGQFNEQFF	TGCAGCGTCCCCAACGCCGGACAGTTCAATGAGCAGTTCTTC
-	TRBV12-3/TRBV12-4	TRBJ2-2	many	CASLDTGELFF	TGTGCCAGCTTGGACACCGGGGAGCTGTTTTTT
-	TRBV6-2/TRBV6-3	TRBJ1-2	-	CASLRESGNYGYTF	TGTGCCAGCTTAAGGGAGTCCGGGAACTATGGCTACACCTTC
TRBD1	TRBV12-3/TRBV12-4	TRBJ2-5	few	CASSPLTGAQETQYF	TGTGCCAGCAGTCCACTGACAGGGGCCCAAGAGACCCAGTACTTC
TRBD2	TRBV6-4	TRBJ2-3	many	CASGGGAETDTQYF	TGTGCCAGTGGCGGGGGGGCCGAAACAGATACGCAGTATTTT
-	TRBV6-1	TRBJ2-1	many	CAISGTGGSEQFF	TGTGCCATTTCAGGTACCGGGGGAAGTGAGCAGTTCTTC
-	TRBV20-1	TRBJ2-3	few	CCAKVGSGRYTDTQYF	TGCTGTGCTAAGGTTGGATCGGGGCGATACACAGATACGCAGTATTTT
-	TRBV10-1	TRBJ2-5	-	CASSESAGRETQYF	TGCGCCAGCAGTGAGTCGGCAGGGCGGGAGACCCAGTACTTC
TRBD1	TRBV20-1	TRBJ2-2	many	CSARIPTGGETGELFF	TGCAGTGCTAGAATACCGACAGGGGGCGAGACCGGGGAGCTGTTTTTT